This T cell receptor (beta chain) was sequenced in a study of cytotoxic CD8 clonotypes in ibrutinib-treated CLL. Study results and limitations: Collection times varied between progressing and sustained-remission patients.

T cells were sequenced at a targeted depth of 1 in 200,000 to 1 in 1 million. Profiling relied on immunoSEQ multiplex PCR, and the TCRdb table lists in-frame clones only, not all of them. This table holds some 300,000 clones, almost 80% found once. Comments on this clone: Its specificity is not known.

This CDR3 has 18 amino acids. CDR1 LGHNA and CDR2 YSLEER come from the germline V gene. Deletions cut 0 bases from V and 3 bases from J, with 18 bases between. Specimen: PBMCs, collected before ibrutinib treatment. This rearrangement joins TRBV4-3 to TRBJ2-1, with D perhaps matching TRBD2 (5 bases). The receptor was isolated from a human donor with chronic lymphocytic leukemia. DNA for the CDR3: TGCGCCAGCAGCCAAGATGGGGTCGGGGTGAGTTACTACAATGAGCAGTTCTTC. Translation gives CASSQDGVGVSYYNEQFF.